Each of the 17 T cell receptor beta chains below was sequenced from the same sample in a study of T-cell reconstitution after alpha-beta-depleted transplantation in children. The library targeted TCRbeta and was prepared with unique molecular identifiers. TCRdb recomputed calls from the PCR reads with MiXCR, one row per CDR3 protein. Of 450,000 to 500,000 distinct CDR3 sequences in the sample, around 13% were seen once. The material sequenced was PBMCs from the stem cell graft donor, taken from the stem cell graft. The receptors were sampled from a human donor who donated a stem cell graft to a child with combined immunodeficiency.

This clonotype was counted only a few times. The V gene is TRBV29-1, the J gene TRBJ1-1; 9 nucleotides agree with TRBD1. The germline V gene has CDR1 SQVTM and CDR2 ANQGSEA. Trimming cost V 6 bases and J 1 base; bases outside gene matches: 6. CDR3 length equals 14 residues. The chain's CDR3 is CSVVVQGANTEAFF. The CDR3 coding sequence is TGCAGCGTAGTGGTACAGGGGGCGAACACTGAAGCTTTCTTT.

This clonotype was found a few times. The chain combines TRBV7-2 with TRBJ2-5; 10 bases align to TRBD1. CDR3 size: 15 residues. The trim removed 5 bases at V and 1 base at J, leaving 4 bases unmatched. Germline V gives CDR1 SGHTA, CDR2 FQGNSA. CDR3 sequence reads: CASSRDRGSQETQYF. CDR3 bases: TGTGCCAGCAGCCGGGACAGGGGCTCCCAAGAGACCCAGTACTTC.

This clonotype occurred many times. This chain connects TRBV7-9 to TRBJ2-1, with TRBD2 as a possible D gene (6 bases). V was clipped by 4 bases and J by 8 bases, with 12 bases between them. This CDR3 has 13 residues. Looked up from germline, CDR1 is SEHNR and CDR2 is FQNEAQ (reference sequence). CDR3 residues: CASSWGTDDEQFF. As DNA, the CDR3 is TGTGCCAGCAGCTGGGGGACTGACGATGAGCAGTTCTTC.

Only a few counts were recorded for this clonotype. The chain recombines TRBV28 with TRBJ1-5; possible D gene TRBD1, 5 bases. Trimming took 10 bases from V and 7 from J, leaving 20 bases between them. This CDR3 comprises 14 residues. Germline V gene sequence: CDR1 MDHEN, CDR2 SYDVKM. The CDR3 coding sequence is TGTGCCACCAGACCGAGTGGAGGGGAGCAGCCCCAGCATTTT. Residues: CATRPSGGEQPQHF.

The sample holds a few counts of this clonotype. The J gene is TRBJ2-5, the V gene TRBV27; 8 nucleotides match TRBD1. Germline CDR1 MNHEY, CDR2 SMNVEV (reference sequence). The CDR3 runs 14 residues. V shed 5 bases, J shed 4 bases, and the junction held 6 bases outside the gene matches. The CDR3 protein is CASSPGQAGETQYF. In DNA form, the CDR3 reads TGTGCCAGCAGTCCGGGACAGGCTGGAGAGACCCAGTACTTC.

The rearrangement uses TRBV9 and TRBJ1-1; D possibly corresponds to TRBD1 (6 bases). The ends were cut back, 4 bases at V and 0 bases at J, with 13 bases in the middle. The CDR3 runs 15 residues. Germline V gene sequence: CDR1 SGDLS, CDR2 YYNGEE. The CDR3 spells CASSPEGQVNTEAFF. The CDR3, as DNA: TGTGCCAGCAGCCCAGAGGGACAAGTGAACACTGAAGCTTTCTTT. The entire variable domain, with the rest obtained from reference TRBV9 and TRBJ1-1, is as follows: DSGVTQTPKHLITATGQRVTLRCSPRSGDLSVYWYQQSLDQGLQFLIQYYNGEERAKGNILERFSAQQFPDLHSELNLSSLELGDSALYFCASSPEGQVNTEAFFGQGTRLTVV.

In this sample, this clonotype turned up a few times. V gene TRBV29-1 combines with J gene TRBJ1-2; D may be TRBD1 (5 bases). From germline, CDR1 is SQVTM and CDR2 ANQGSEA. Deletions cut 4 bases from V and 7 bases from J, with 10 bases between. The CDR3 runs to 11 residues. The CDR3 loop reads CSVGVGGGYTF. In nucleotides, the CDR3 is TGCAGCGTTGGTGTGGGGGGTGGCTACACCTTC.

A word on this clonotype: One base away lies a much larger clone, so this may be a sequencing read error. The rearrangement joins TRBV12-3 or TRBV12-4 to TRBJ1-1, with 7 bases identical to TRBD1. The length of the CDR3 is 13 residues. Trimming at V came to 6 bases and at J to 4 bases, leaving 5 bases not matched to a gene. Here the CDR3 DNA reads TGTGCCAGCAGAGACAGGGAGGGCACTGAAGCTTTCTTT. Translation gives CASRDREGTEAFF.

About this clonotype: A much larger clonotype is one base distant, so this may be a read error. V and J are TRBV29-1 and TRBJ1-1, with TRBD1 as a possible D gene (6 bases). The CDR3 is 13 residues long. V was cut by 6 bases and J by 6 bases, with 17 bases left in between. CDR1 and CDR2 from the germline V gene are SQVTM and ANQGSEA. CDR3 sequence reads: CSVEDSRKSEAFF. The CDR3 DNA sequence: TGCAGCGTGGAGGACAGTAGGAAATCTGAAGCTTTCTTT.

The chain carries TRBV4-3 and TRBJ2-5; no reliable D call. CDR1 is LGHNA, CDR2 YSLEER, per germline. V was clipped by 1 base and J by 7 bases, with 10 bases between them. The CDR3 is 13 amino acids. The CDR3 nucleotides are TGCGCCAGCAGCCAAGGAGACGAAGGGACCCAGTACTTC. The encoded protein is CASSQGDEGTQYF.

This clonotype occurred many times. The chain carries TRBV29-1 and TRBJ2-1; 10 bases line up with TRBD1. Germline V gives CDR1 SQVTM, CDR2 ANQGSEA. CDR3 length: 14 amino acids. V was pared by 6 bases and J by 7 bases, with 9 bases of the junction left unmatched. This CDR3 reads CSVSDRQGANEQFF. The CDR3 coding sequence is TGCAGCGTCTCTGATAGACAGGGGGCGAATGAGCAGTTCTTC.

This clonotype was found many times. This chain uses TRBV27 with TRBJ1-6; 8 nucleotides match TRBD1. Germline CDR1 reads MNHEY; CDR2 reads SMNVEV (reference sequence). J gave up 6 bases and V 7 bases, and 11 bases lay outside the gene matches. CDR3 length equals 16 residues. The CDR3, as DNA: TGTGCCAGCAAGCTGACAGGGGAATTCGGTAATTCACCCCTCCACTTT. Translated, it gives CASKLTGEFGNSPLHF.

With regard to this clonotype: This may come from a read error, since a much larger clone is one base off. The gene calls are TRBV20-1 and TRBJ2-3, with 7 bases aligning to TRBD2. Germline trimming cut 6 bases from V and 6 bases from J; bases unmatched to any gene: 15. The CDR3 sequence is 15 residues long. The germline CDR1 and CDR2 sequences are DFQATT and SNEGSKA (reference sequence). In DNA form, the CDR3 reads TGCAGTGCACACGCCGGACTAGTTGAGGAGGATACGCAGTATTTT. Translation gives CSAHAGLVEEDTQYF.

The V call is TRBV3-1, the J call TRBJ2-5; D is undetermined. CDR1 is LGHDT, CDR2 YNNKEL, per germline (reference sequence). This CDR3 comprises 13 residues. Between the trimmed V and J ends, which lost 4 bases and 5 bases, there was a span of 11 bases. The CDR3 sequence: CASSLIHEETQYF. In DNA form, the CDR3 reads TGTGCCAGCAGCCTGATACACGAGGAGACCCAGTACTTC.

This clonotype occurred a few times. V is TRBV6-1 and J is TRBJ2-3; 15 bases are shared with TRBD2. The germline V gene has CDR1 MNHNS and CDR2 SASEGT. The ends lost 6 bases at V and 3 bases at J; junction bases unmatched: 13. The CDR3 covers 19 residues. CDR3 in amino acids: CASSTRGGLAGGKTDTQYF. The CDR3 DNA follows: TGTGCCAGCAGCACCAGGGGCGGACTAGCGGGAGGGAAAACAGATACGCAGTATTTT.

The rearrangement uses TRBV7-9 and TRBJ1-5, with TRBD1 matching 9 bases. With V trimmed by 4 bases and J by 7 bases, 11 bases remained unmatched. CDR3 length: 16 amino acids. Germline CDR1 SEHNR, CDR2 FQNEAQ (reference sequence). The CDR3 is CASSSEGTGLVQPQHF. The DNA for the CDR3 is TGTGCCAGCAGCTCCGAAGGGACAGGGCTGGTGCAGCCCCAGCATTTT.

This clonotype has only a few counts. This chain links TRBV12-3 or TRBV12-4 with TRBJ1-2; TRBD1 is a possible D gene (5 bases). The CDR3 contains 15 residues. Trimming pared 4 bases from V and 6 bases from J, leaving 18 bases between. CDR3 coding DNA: TGTGCCAGCAGTTACACGGGACGGGACCTGAATGGCTACACCTTC. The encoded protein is CASSYTGRDLNGYTF.